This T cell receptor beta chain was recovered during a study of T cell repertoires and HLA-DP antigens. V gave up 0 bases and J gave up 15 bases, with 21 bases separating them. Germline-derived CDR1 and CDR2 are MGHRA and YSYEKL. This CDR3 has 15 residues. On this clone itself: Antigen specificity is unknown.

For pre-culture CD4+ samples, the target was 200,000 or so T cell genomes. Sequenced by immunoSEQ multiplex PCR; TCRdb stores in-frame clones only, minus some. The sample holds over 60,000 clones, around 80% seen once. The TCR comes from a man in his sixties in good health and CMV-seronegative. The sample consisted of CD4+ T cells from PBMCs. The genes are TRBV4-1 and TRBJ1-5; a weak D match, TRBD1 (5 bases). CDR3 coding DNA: TGCGCCAGCAGCCAAGATCTGAGTCCCGGGGGAGGAGGGCATTTT. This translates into CASSQDLSPGGGGHF.